This TCR beta chain was recorded in a study of shared clonotypes between healthy human individuals. Trimming removed 3 bases from V and 4 bases from J; junction bases left unmatched: 11. In germline, CDR1 is SGHRS, CDR2 YFSETQ. CDR3 size: 16 residues. Clones were sequenced by immunoSEQ multiplex PCR, and TCRdb holds only the in-frame ones, with some missing. The table has about 1.4 million clones, approximately 96% seen once. This clone appeared a single time. This chain uses TRBV5-1 with TRBJ2-5; 8 bases agree with TRBD2. The receptor was derived from a man under 40 in good health. Sample: naive CD4+ T cells sorted from blood. Subset denoted: CD45RA+ positively selected. The CDR3 sequence: CASSSGLEVVRETQYF. The CDR3 nucleotides read TGCGCCAGCAGCTCGGGACTAGAGGTAGTAAGAGAGACCCAGTACTTC.